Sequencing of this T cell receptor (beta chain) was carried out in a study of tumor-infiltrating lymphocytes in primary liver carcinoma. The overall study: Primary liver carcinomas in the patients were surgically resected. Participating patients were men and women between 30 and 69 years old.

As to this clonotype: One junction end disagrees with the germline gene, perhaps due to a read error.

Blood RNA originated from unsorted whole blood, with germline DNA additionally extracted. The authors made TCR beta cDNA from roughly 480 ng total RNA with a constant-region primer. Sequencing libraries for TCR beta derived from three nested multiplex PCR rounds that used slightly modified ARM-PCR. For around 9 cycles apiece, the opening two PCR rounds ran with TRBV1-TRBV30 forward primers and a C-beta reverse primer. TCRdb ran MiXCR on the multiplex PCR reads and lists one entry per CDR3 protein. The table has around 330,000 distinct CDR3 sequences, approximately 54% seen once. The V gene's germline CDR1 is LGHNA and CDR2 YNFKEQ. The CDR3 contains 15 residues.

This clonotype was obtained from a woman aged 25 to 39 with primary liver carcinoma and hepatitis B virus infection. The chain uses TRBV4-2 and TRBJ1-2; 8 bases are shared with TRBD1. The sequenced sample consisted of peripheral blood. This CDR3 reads CARSQAQGAYYGYTF. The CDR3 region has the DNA TGTGCCAGAAGCCAAGCCCAGGGGGCGTACTATGGCTACACCTTC.